A single sample is the source of the 21 T cell receptor beta chains below, sequenced in a study of blood T cell repertoires in COVID-19. Measured with immunoSEQ multiplex PCR; TCRdb has only the in-frame clones, and not every one. The sample includes 40,000 to 45,000 clones, about nine tenths of them seen just once. Sequenced input: peripheral blood. These receptors came from a man aged 45-65 years with active COVID-19.

V and J are TRBV10-2 and TRBJ2-7, with D perhaps matching TRBD2 (5 bases). CDR1 is WSHSY and CDR2 is SAAADI in the germline V gene. The CDR3 covers 15 residues. V lost 2 bases to trimming and J lost 4 bases, with 15 bases between them. The CDR3 DNA follows: TGCGCCAGCAGTGAGACGGACTCCCCTGCTTACGAGCAGTACTTC. Protein product: CASSETDSPAYEQYF.

This clone was detected only a few times. V and J are TRBV5-1 and TRBJ1-6; TRBD1 aligns across 7 bases. The CDR3 spans 15 residues. From germline, CDR1 is SGHRS and CDR2 YFSETQ. Germline trimming cut 4 bases from V and 5 bases from J; bases unmatched to any gene: 6. CDR3 sequence reads: CASSMTGRNNSPLHF. The CDR3 DNA sequence: TGCGCCAGCAGCATGACAGGGAGGAATAATTCACCCCTCCACTTT.

The CDR3: CASRAGYRGKAGETQYF. For the CDR3, the DNA is TGTGCCAGTAGGGCCGGTTACAGGGGGAAGGCGGGCGAGACCCAGTACTTC. The chain combines TRBV19 with TRBJ2-5; TRBD1 agrees at 8 bases. J was trimmed by 5 bases and V by 6 bases; bases with no gene match: 17. The CDR3 runs to 17 residues. CDR1 is LNHDA, CDR2 SQIVND, per germline (reference sequence).

The chain joins TRBV25-1 to TRBJ2-1; the match to TRBD2 covers 9 bases. Germline loops: CDR1 MGHDK, CDR2 SYGVNS. Germline trimming cut 5 bases from V and 6 bases from J; bases unmatched to any gene: 8. The CDR3 loop spans 15 amino acids. Written as DNA, the CDR3 is TGTGCCAGCAGTAGATTAGCGGGAGAAATCAATGAGCAGTTCTTC. It yields the protein CASSRLAGEINEQFF.

This rearrangement joins TRBV24-1 to TRBJ2-3; D perhaps matches TRBD2 (5 bases). In germline, CDR1 is KGHDR, CDR2 SFDVKD. The CDR3 consists of 15 residues. Trimming removed 1 base at V and 7 bases at J, with 14 bases between. This CDR3 reads CATSDFLGSGNTQYF. The CDR3 bases are TGTGCCACCAGTGATTTCTTAGGGAGTGGGAATACGCAGTATTTT.

The chain employs TRBV10-1 and TRBJ2-5; 7 bases map to TRBD1. CDR3 length: 16 amino acids. J lost 5 bases, V lost 0 bases, and 9 bases had no gene match. Germline V lookup: CDR1 WNHNN, CDR2 SYGVQD (reference sequence). CDR3 bases: TGCGCCAGCAGTGAGTCGGGATCACCGGGACAGGAGACCCAGTACTTC. It yields the protein CASSESGSPGQETQYF.

The chain carries TRBV6-2 or TRBV6-3 and TRBJ1-5, with 9 bases that match TRBD1. CDR3 length: 17 residues. J gave up 3 bases and V 4 bases, and 10 bases lay outside the gene matches. The germline V gene encodes CDR1 MNHEY and CDR2 SVGEGT. CDR3 region: CASSWIPGQGPNQPQHF. DNA of the CDR3: TGTGCCAGCAGTTGGATCCCGGGACAGGGACCCAATCAGCCCCAGCATTTT.

V usage is TRBV28 and J usage is TRBJ2-7; TRBD2 matches 7 bases. The ends lost 5 bases at V and 4 bases at J; junction bases unmatched: 8. Looked up from germline, CDR1 is MDHEN and CDR2 is SYDVKM. CDR3 size: 14 residues. This CDR3 is CASSQGPAGYEQYF. CDR3 DNA sequence: TGTGCCAGCAGTCAGGGACCAGCGGGGTACGAGCAGTACTTC.

This chain connects TRBV28 to TRBJ2-1, with 13 bases fitting TRBD2. V dropped 11 bases and J dropped 9; count of bases not matched to a gene: 7. The CDR3 runs 13 residues. Germline V CDR1 and CDR2: MDHEN, SYDVKM. This CDR3 is CAGRTSGRSEQFF. The CDR3 region has the DNA TGTGCCGGACGGACTAGCGGGAGAAGTGAGCAGTTCTTC.

The chain links TRBV19 to TRBJ2-2, with 8 positions matching TRBD2. Germline loops: CDR1 LNHDA, CDR2 SQIVND (reference sequence). V lost 5 bases, J lost 2 bases, and 10 bases stayed unmatched. The CDR3 contains 17 residues. CDR3 coding DNA: TGTGCCAGTAGTTGGGTAGCGGGACAAGGCAACACCGGGGAGCTGTTTTTT. This encodes CASSWVAGQGNTGELFF. Full variable domain (rest looked up from reference TRBV19 and TRBJ2-2): DGGITQSPKYLFRKEGQNVTLSCEQNLNHDAMYWYRQDPGQGLRLIYYSQIVNDFQKGDIAEGYSVSREKKESFPLTVTSAQKNPTAFYLCASSWVAGQGNTGELFFGEGSRLTVL.

The rearrangement uses TRBV24-1 and TRBJ2-7; 9 nucleotides align to TRBD2. Looked up from germline, CDR1 is KGHDR and CDR2 is SFDVKD. V shed 5 bases and J 2 bases; nucleotides not matched to a gene: 6. The CDR3 consists of 15 residues. Here the CDR3 DNA reads TGTGCCACCAGTGGCATGACTAGCGGACCCTACGAGCAGTACTTC. Translated: CATSGMTSGPYEQYF.

The chain employs TRBV2 and TRBJ1-2; D uncertain. Per the germline V gene, CDR1 is SNHLY and CDR2 is FYNNEI. V lost 5 bases, J lost 3 bases, and 10 bases lay in between. The CDR3 runs to 13 residues. CDR3 in amino acids: CASSPTRHYGYTF. The CDR3 DNA reads TGTGCCAGCAGTCCGACAAGGCACTATGGCTACACCTTC.

The chain couples TRBV19 to TRBJ2-7, with TRBD2 as a possible D gene (5 bases). This CDR3 region has 14 residues. Germline CDR1 LNHDA, CDR2 SQIVND (reference sequence). The V gene lost 4 bases and the J gene lost 4 bases, with 14 bases spanning the gap. CDR3 nucleotide sequence: TGTGCCAGTAGTACCGCTCTCTCGGGATACGAGCAGTACTTC. It is translated as CASSTALSGYEQYF.

V usage is TRBV18 and J usage is TRBJ1-1, with 7 positions matching TRBD1. Trimming took 8 bases from V and 8 from J; bases not matched to a gene: 5. CDR1 is KGHSH, CDR2 LQKENI, per germline. The CDR3 consists of 11 residues. CDR3 in amino acids: CASLGGGEAFF. The DNA for the CDR3 is TGTGCCAGCCTAGGGGGCGGCGAAGCTTTCTTT. Full variable domain (rest looked up from reference TRBV18 and TRBJ1-1): NAGVMQNPRHLVRRRGQEARLRCSPMKGHSHVYWYRQLPEEGLKFMVYLQKENIIDESGMPKERFSAEFPKEGPSILRIQQVVRGDSAAYFCASLGGGEAFFGQGTRLTVV.

The chain carries TRBV5-6 and TRBJ2-1; 11 bases align to TRBD2. J lost 4 bases, V lost 2 bases, and 5 bases had no gene match. The CDR3 is made up of 16 amino acids. Germline V gene sequence: CDR1 SGHDT, CDR2 YYEEEE. The CDR3 coding sequence is TGTGCCAGCAGCTTACCGGGACTAGCGGCGTACAATGAGCAGTTCTTC. Encoded protein: CASSLPGLAAYNEQFF. The entire variable domain, with the rest obtained from reference TRBV5-6 and TRBJ2-1, is as follows: DAGVTQSPTHLIKTRGQQVTLRCSPKSGHDTVSWYQQALGQGPQFIFQYYEEEERQRGNFPDRFSGHQFPNYSSELNVNALLLGDSALYLCASSLPGLAAYNEQFFGPGTRLTVL.

The gene calls are TRBV3-1 (or the pseudogene TRBV3-2) and TRBJ2-1, with 11 positions matching TRBD2. Germline V gene sequence: CDR1 LGHDT, CDR2 YNNKEL (reference sequence). Trimming cost V 3 bases and J 5 bases; bases outside gene matches: 6. This CDR3 spans 16 amino acids. The CDR3 nucleotides read TGTGCCAGCAGCCAGGGGACTAGCGGAGGGAACAATGAGCAGTTCTTC. It encodes CASSQGTSGGNNEQFF.

This clone was seen more than once but under ten times. The chain's CDR3 is CASRRQGDNEKLFF. CDR3 DNA: TGCGCCAGCAGGCGACAGGGTGATAATGAAAAACTGTTTTTT. This chain links TRBV4-1 with TRBJ1-4; 7 bases are shared with TRBD1. This CDR3 has 14 residues. With 6 bases clipped from V and 4 bases from J, the junction kept 5 bases outside the gene matches. CDR1 MGHRA and CDR2 YSYEKL come from the germline V gene.

The V call is TRBV28, the J call TRBJ2-2, with D possibly matching TRBD1 (6 bases). Per germline, CDR1 MDHEN and CDR2 SYDVKM. V was trimmed by 2 bases and J by 5 bases, leaving 18 bases between them. The CDR3 runs 17 residues. CDR3 sequence reads: CASSLTTEKRGTGELFF. In nucleotides, the CDR3 is TGTGCCAGCAGTTTAACTACGGAAAAAAGGGGGACCGGGGAGCTGTTTTTT.

The chain employs TRBV7-9 and TRBJ1-2; D might be TRBD1 (6 bases). Looked up from germline, CDR1 is SEHNR and CDR2 is FQNEAQ (reference sequence). The CDR3 spans 13 residues. Trimming stripped 4 bases from V and 7 bases from J, with 13 bases between. The CDR3 reads CASSSQGATGYTF. CDR3 coding DNA: TGTGCCAGCAGCTCACAGGGTGCGACTGGCTACACCTTC.

The CDR3 coding sequence is TGTGCCAGCTCACCCGGGACTAGCGGGAGCTACGAGCAGTACTTC. It specifies CASSPGTSGSYEQYF. The chain is built from TRBV18 and TRBJ2-7; TRBD2 matches 14 bases. The CDR3 is 15 amino acids. The junction had 1 base not matched to a gene; V was cut back by 3 bases and J by 3 bases. Germline CDR1 is KGHSH and CDR2 is LQKENI. Looking up the rest from reference TRBV18 and TRBJ2-7 gives the full variable domain: NAGVMQNPRHLVRRRGQEARLRCSPMKGHSHVYWYRQLPEEGLKFMVYLQKENIIDESGMPKERFSAEFPKEGPSILRIQQVVRGDSAAYFCASSPGTSGSYEQYFGPGTRLTVT.

J is TRBJ1-6 and V is TRBV27; D unclear. The germline V gene has CDR1 MNHEY and CDR2 SMNVEV (reference sequence). Trimming removed 3 bases from V and 6 bases from J, with 9 bases in between. The length of the CDR3 is 14 residues. The CDR3 protein is CASSLSVFNSPLHF. The DNA for the CDR3 is TGTGCCAGCAGTTTGTCAGTTTTTAATTCACCCCTCCACTTT.